Below, 12 T cell receptor beta chains from the same sample are listed, as sequenced in a study of naive and memory T cell subsets. Four PCR rounds used nested alpha and beta constant region primers plus the SP2 primer. TCRdb redid the calling of the 5' RACE reads with MiXCR, one entry per CDR3 protein. Of about 62,000 distinct CDR3 sequences in the sample, 8% to 9% are singletons; the top ten hold about 19%. An oligonucleotide containing a UMI was ligated to the 3' end of TCR cDNA. These receptors all come from a female donor in good health.

This clonotype was detected many times. The genes are TRBV20-1 and TRBJ2-1; TRBD2 aligns across 16 bases. This CDR3 is 17 amino acids long. Germline assignment: CDR1 DFQATT and CDR2 SNEGSKA (reference sequence). The ends lost 6 bases at V and 0 bases at J; junction bases unmatched: 5. Here the CDR3 DNA reads TGCAGTGCAACGGGACTAGCGGGAGGGCACTCCTACAATGAGCAGTTCTTC. This codes for CSATGLAGGHSYNEQFF.

The rearrangement joins TRBV18 to TRBJ2-7; D is uncertain. This CDR3 contains 14 residues. Trimming stripped 2 bases from V and 4 bases from J, with 12 bases between. Germline V gives CDR1 KGHSH, CDR2 LQKENI. This CDR3 is CASSPISTEYEQYF. The CDR3 nucleotides are TGTGCCAGCTCACCAATAAGTACTGAGTACGAGCAGTACTTC.

The V gene is TRBV29-1, the J gene TRBJ2-1; 7 bases are shared with TRBD2. J gave up 7 bases and V 0 bases, and 3 bases lay outside the gene matches. Germline CDR1 and CDR2: SQVTM and ANQGSEA. The CDR3 is made up of 13 amino acids. The CDR3 DNA reads as TGCAGCGTTGAAGATAAAGCGGGAAATGAGCAGTTCTTC. Translating it yields CSVEDKAGNEQFF.

This clonotype turned up a few times. This chain connects TRBV6-6 to TRBJ2-1; D is perhaps TRBD1 (6 bases). Germline-derived CDR1 and CDR2 are MNHNY and SVGAGI (reference sequence). The CDR3 has 14 residues. Trimming took 7 bases from V and 2 from J, leaving 12 bases between them. CDR3 loop: CASTPQGTYNEQFF. CDR3 DNA sequence: TGTGCCAGCACTCCTCAGGGGACCTACAATGAGCAGTTCTTC.

The rearrangement links TRBV6-6 to TRBJ2-7, with D perhaps matching TRBD1 (5 bases). The CDR3 is 13 amino acids. Germline values: CDR1 MNHNY, CDR2 SVGAGI (reference sequence). With 4 bases removed from V and 2 bases from J, the gap between germline ends came to 9 bases. This chain's CDR3 is CASSSRQTYEQYF. In nucleotides, the CDR3 is TGTGCCAGCAGTTCGCGACAGACCTACGAGCAGTACTTC.

V gene TRBV7-8 combines with J gene TRBJ2-5; perhaps TRBD2 as D (5 bases). Germline lookup yields CDR1 SGHVS and CDR2 FQNEAQ. The length of the CDR3 is 13 residues. Trimming shortened V by 5 bases and J by 5 bases, and 12 bases separated the two germline ends. The CDR3 loop is CASSQEGPETQYF. The CDR3 nucleotides are TGTGCCAGCAGCCAAGAGGGTCCCGAGACCCAGTACTTC.

This clonotype appeared a few times. The rearrangement uses TRBV11-2 and TRBJ2-2, with a tentative D call TRBD1 (6 bases). The CDR3 has 17 amino acids. Germline-derived CDR1 and CDR2 are SGHAT and FQNNGV. With 0 bases removed from V and 2 bases from J, the gap between germline ends came to 13 bases. This CDR3 reads CASSLDFRTANTGELFF. The DNA for the CDR3 is TGTGCCAGCAGCTTAGATTTTCGGACAGCAAACACCGGGGAGCTGTTTTTT.

In its sample, this clonotype was seen many times. The CDR3 coding sequence is TGTGCCAGCAGTTTCACACAACGGACTGGCGGACAAGAGACCCAGTACTTC. It translates to CASSFTQRTGGQETQYF. The gene calls are TRBV27 and TRBJ2-5, with a tentative D call TRBD2 (5 bases). Trimming pared 3 bases from V and 2 bases from J, leaving 19 bases between. The CDR3 is made up of 17 amino acids. From germline, CDR1 is MNHEY and CDR2 SMNVEV (reference sequence).

This chain connects TRBV3-1 to TRBJ1-1; D is uncertain. Trimming took 0 bases from V and 1 from J, leaving 15 bases between them. Per germline, CDR1 LGHDT and CDR2 YNNKEL (reference sequence). There are 17 residues in the CDR3. The CDR3 nucleotides read TGTGCCAGCAGCCAAGACGGCGGTAGCCCAACGAACACTGAAGCTTTCTTT. It yields the protein CASSQDGGSPTNTEAFF.

This clonotype was found many times. The chain has TRBV29-1 and TRBJ2-7; D is ambiguous. The germline V gene has CDR1 SQVTM and CDR2 ANQGSEA. V was pared by 7 bases and J by 2 bases, with 18 bases between. There are 14 residues in the CDR3. CDR3 loop: CSAKRRLDPYEQYF. The CDR3 DNA reads as TGCAGCGCCAAACGACGCCTTGATCCCTACGAGCAGTACTTC.

This clonotype was recorded a few times. The V call is TRBV29-1, the J call TRBJ2-1; 11 bases align to TRBD2. The V segment lost 3 bases and the J segment 6 bases; nucleotides outside the gene matches: 16. This CDR3 has 18 amino acids. CDR1 and CDR2 from the germline V gene are SQVTM and ANQGSEA. The DNA of the CDR3 is TGCAGCGTTGATGGACCCTGGGGGGTAGCGGGGGGGGCCAATGAGCAGTTCTTC. It translates to CSVDGPWGVAGGANEQFF.

A few counts support this clonotype. The V gene is TRBV7-2, the J gene TRBJ2-1, with D possibly being TRBD1 (6 bases). From germline, CDR1 is SGHTA and CDR2 FQGNSA. This CDR3 contains 16 residues. The germline V and J ends were trimmed by 0 bases and 0 bases, with 9 bases remaining between them. Here the CDR3 reads CASSLATGNSYNEQFF. CDR3 nucleotides: TGTGCCAGCAGCTTAGCCACAGGGAACTCCTACAATGAGCAGTTCTTC.